This T cell receptor (beta chain) was obtained from a study of human T cells and chemical hapten exposure. Across the study: Diphenylcyclopropenone was applied weekly to patients' scalps across the roughly 23-week study. Study results and caveats: Relative to controls, expanded TCRs formed significantly more large CDR3 similarity clusters. Patch test score was positively correlated with the counts of PT1 expanded TCRs.

This CDR3 is 13 amino acids long. Trimming removed 5 bases from V and 10 bases from J, with 15 bases in between. Germline values: CDR1 SGHTA, CDR2 FQGNSA. As to time point: pre-sensitization, week 0. Treatment of the sample: therapeutic diphenylcyclopropenone sensitization with weekly scalp DPC. The study extracted total RNA from unfractionated whole blood. Each CDR3 protein is one row after TCRdb ran MiXCR on the RACE reads. The sample contains under 40,000 distinct CDR3 sequences, approximately 12% of which appear only once. A word on this clonotype: The target antigen is unknown.

The TCR sequence derives from a woman in her forties with alopecia areata. Some clones in this sample may be carry-over from other donors' samples. The gene calls are TRBV7-2 and TRBJ2-1; unclear D gene. Sequences were derived from whole blood, sampled in connection with sensitization to the hapten diphenylcyclopropenone (DPC). CDR3 coding DNA: TGTGCCAGCAGCGGCCTGACCGGCCGGGAGCAGTTCTTC. This sequence encodes CASSGLTGREQFF.